These 5 T cell receptor beta chains share one sample of origin, sequenced in a study of CD8 T cells in Susac syndrome. The RNA input was about 0.5 to 1 ug, and it was reverse transcribed with random hexamers. TCRdb reanalysed the immunoSEQ multiplex PCR reads using MiXCR and keeps one entry per CDR3 protein. The data hold more than 75,000 distinct CDR3 sequences, with roughly 93% observed a single time. Material for sequencing was CD8+ T cells from PBMCs. These receptors came from a human donor in good health.

The chain is built from TRBV6-4 and TRBJ2-3, with D possibly TRBD2 on 5 matching bases. This CDR3 comprises 13 residues. Germline V CDR1 and CDR2: MRHNA, SNTAGT. Trimming removed 4 bases from V and 3 bases from J, with 8 bases in between. CDR3 coding DNA: TGTGCCAGCAGTGTAGAGGGAACAGATACGCAGTATTTT. Amino acids: CASSVEGTDTQYF.

This rearrangement joins TRBV9 to TRBJ2-1, with TRBD2 matching 8 bases. Per the germline V gene, CDR1 is SGDLS and CDR2 is YYNGEE. J was trimmed by 10 bases and V by 3 bases; bases with no gene match: 15. This CDR3 region has 16 residues. The CDR3 region has the DNA TGTGCCAGCAGCGCAGCCGGCTACGGGGGGGCCGTGGAGCAGTTCTTC. It translates to CASSAAGYGGAVEQFF.

The rearrangement uses TRBV19 and TRBJ1-1; D gene uncertain. V dropped 8 bases and J dropped 10 bases, with 20 bases sitting between them. The V gene's germline CDR1 is LNHDA and CDR2 SQIVND (reference sequence). CDR3 length: 13 residues. The CDR3 spells CASYKREAALAFF. In DNA, the CDR3 is TGTGCCAGTTACAAGAGGGAGGCGGCTTTAGCTTTCTTT.

V gene TRBV7-9 combines with J gene TRBJ1-5; no definite D call. Germline CDR1 SEHNR, CDR2 FQNEAQ (reference sequence). The CDR3 totals 14 residues. V was shortened by 1 base and J by 0 bases, with 4 bases between the two germline ends. In DNA form, the CDR3 reads TGTGCCAGCAGCTTAGACAGTAGCAATCAGCCCCAGCATTTT. Translation gives CASSLDSSNQPQHF.

The J gene is TRBJ2-7, the V gene TRBV13; D may be TRBD1 (5 bases). V lost 2 bases to trimming and J lost 2 bases, with 13 bases between them. CDR3 length equals 15 residues. The V gene's germline CDR1 is PRHDT and CDR2 FYEKMQ (reference sequence). CDR3 sequence (DNA): TGTGCCAGCAGCTTATGGGCAGGGAACCCCTACGAGCAGTACTTC. Translated: CASSLWAGNPYEQYF.